The rows below give T cell receptor beta chains drawn from one sample of a study of T-cell memory formation after mild COVID-19. Each CDR3 protein is one row after TCRdb ran MiXCR on the 5' RACE reads. The table includes about 410,000 distinct CDR3 sequences, more than 15% detected once. Sequences were obtained from PBMCs or a T cell subset sorted from them (not recorded which). Receptors originate from a man aged 18 to 29 who had mild COVID-19 (a few samples of this study predate the infection). Cell type and time point are not known. The conserved cysteine and the conserved F or W are not part of the CDR3 here. The order of the fields is CDR3 length, clone size, V gene, CDR3 protein. Some rows have no size entry. The others give once, few or many, or a class for an expanded clone.

12	many	TRBV7-2	ASSLIGAPGELF
12	-	TRBV9	ASSPRDGNEKLF
14	many	TRBV27	ASGGLGPVYNSPLH
13	-	TRBV7-2	ASSRGPGTIYEQY
15	-	TRBV29-1	SVDGVAGGLAKNIQY
11	-	TRBV7-7	ASSLGRQYEQY
11	few	TRBV6-2/TRBV6-3	ASQRGKDTEAF
12	-	TRBV12-3/TRBV12-4	ASSFRGRNNEQF
11	-	TRBV12-3/TRBV12-4	ASSADAIEGYT
13	-	TRBV7-9	ASTITTGDFNEQF
9	-	TRBV28	ASTLNTEAF
11	-	TRBV10-1	ASSGYAMGEQY
14	many	TRBV4-3	ASSQDPLASTDTQY
11	-	TRBV7-2	ASSLQGTIGYT
13	-	TRBV27	ASNPWGASTDTQY
14	-	TRBV5-4	ASSLPQVGSTGELF
13	-	TRBV6-6	ASSYSIGQSYGYT
12	-	TRBV12-3/TRBV12-4	ASSYAGRDTEAF
14	few	TRBV7-4	ASSPRQALSNQPQH
12	-	TRBV6-4	ASSLETGEREQF
12	few	TRBV5-1	ASGPGGINQPQH